Presented here are 21 T cell receptor beta chains from one specimen sequenced in a study of identical twins (dated by TCRdb to 2016 to 2017). The library came from 5' RACE. TCRdb shows the sequencer as Illumina HiSeq 2000. TCRdb applied fastp at Q25 and MiXCR to the public reads, then kept only in-frame beta chains. Every CDR3 protein is listed once, alongside the most common genes and DNA of its rows. This sample lists hundreds of thousands of distinct CDR3 sequences; just over 7% were detected once. Of the sample, roughly 1.6% is held by the ten largest clones. This sample was also put to use in a study of yellow fever vaccine responses in identical twins.

The sequenced sample consisted of PBMCs. The receptors derive from a young woman in good health.

This clonotype was seen only a few times. The chain is built from TRBV6-1 and TRBJ1-4, with TRBD1 identical over 8 bases. Trimming removed 7 bases from V and 0 bases from J; junction bases left unmatched: 13. The CDR3 covers 18 residues. CDR1 and CDR2 from the germline V gene are MNHNS and SASEGT. The CDR3 protein is CASKPRPGQGATNEKLFF. The CDR3 DNA is TGTGCCAGCAAACCTCGACCTGGACAGGGAGCAACTAATGAAAAACTGTTTTTT.

This clonotype was seen a handful of times. This rearrangement joins TRBV15 to TRBJ2-5; 13 nucleotides line up with TRBD2. The CDR3 consists of 14 residues. Losses at the gene ends were 8 bases for V and 5 bases for J; bases not matched to a gene: 5. CDR1 and CDR2 (germline): LNHNV, YYDKDF (reference sequence). The DNA of the CDR3 is TGTGCCACCGGCGGACTAGCGGGGGCGGAGACCCAGTACTTC. This translates into CATGGLAGAETQYF.

This clonotype has a handful of counts. The chain couples TRBV5-1 to TRBJ2-7; TRBD1 aligns across 7 bases. The germline V gene encodes CDR1 SGHRS and CDR2 YFSETQ. Unmatched junction bases numbered 8, after V lost 3 bases and J lost 2 bases. The CDR3 is 15 amino acids. The CDR3 region has the DNA TGCGCCAGCAGCTCCCGACAGGGAGCGACCTACGAGCAGTACTTC. Its translation: CASSSRQGATYEQYF. The full variable domain, in which reference TRBV5-1 and TRBJ2-7 provide the parts outside the CDR3, is KAGVTQTPRYLIKTRGQQVTLSCSPISGHRSVSWYQQTPGQGLQFLFEYFSETQRNKGNFPGRFSGRQFSNSRSEMNVSTLELGDSALYLCASSSRQGATYEQYFGPGTRLTVT.

V and J are TRBV2 and TRBJ2-7; 9 bases map to TRBD1. The CDR3 totals 18 residues. The trim removed 4 bases at V and 3 bases at J, leaving 16 bases unmatched. Germline V gives CDR1 SNHLY, CDR2 FYNNEI. The CDR3 is CASSVARDRELHLYEQYF. The DNA for the CDR3 is TGTGCCAGCAGTGTAGCTCGGGACAGGGAACTACACCTCTACGAGCAGTACTTC.

This clonotype was observed at least ten times. This chain joins TRBV20-1 and TRBJ1-1; D remains ambiguous. V was cut by 1 base and J by 5 bases, with 11 bases left in between. CDR1 and CDR2 from the germline V gene are DFQATT and SNEGSKA (reference sequence). The CDR3 covers 13 residues. CDR3 nucleotides: TGCAGTGCTAGAGGCTCACTTGGTACTGAAGCTTTCTTT. Encoded protein: CSARGSLGTEAFF.

This clonotype has just a few counts. The chain has TRBV7-6 and TRBJ2-5; D unresolved. The germline V and J ends were trimmed by 5 bases and 5 bases, with 15 bases remaining between them. The CDR3 covers 14 residues. The germline gives CDR1 SGHVS, CDR2 FNYEAQ. For the CDR3, the DNA is TGTGCCAGCAGCCAGTCCGGAAGTTGGGAGACCCAGTACTTC. Encoded protein: CASSQSGSWETQYF.

V gene TRBV15 combines with J gene TRBJ2-7, with D perhaps TRBD1 (5 bases). The CDR3 consists of 15 residues. Germline lookup yields CDR1 LNHNV and CDR2 YYDKDF (reference sequence). Trimming left V 3 bases short and J 4 bases short, with 16 bases between. CDR3 region: CATSSWQGATYEQYF. The CDR3 DNA follows: TGTGCCACCAGCAGCTGGCAGGGCGCTACGTACGAGCAGTACTTC.

This chain links TRBV5-1 with TRBJ1-1, with TRBD1 identical over 8 bases. CDR3 length equals 16 residues. Germline V lookup: CDR1 SGHRS, CDR2 YFSETQ. J was trimmed by 5 bases and V by 3 bases; bases with no gene match: 12. CDR3 DNA: TGCGCCAGCAGCTGGGACCGGGACAGGAAGGGGACTGAAGCTTTCTTT. Its translation is CASSWDRDRKGTEAFF. Together with reference TRBV5-1 and TRBJ1-1, the CDR3 gives the full variable domain: KAGVTQTPRYLIKTRGQQVTLSCSPISGHRSVSWYQQTPGQGLQFLFEYFSETQRNKGNFPGRFSGRQFSNSRSEMNVSTLELGDSALYLCASSWDRDRKGTEAFFGQGTRLTVV.

This clonotype showed up many times. The rearrangement joins TRBV29-1 to TRBJ1-1; tentative D call: TRBD1 (6 bases). The CDR3 is made up of 14 amino acids. V lost 8 bases, J lost 3 bases, and 19 bases lay in between. CDR1 is SQVTM, CDR2 ANQGSEA, per germline. CDR3 in DNA: TGCAGCCTCGATCCGAGGAGGGGGTACACTGAAGCTTTCTTT. Translation gives CSLDPRRGYTEAFF. The full variable domain, in which reference TRBV29-1 and TRBJ1-1 provide the parts outside the CDR3, is SAVISQKPSRDICQRGTSLTIQCQVDSQVTMMFWYRQQPGQSLTLIATANQGSEATYESGFVIDKFPISRPNLTFSTLTVSNMSPEDSSIYLCSLDPRRGYTEAFFGQGTRLTVV.

This clonotype was recorded once. The chain has TRBV20-1 and TRBJ2-2; D not resolved. Germline V CDR1 and CDR2: DFQATT, SNEGSKA (reference sequence). Trimming removed 5 bases at V and 4 bases at J, with 5 bases between. CDR3 length: 11 amino acids. The CDR3 loop reads CSAVATGELFF. Written as DNA, the CDR3 is TGCAGTGCTGTTGCCACCGGGGAGCTGTTTTTT.

This clonotype came up many times. This rearrangement joins TRBV5-1 to TRBJ2-1; possible D gene TRBD1, 6 bases. Germline CDR1 reads SGHRS; CDR2 reads YFSETQ. This CDR3 region has 14 residues. Between the trimmed V and J ends, which lost 5 bases and 1 base, there was a span of 10 bases. This CDR3 is CASSKDRSYNEQFF. The CDR3 coding sequence is TGCGCCAGCAGTAAGGACAGATCCTACAATGAGCAGTTCTTC.

This clonotype has at least ten counts. This chain connects TRBV7-9 to TRBJ2-1; D perhaps matches TRBD2 (6 bases). Trimming stripped 2 bases from V and 7 bases from J, with 15 bases between. This CDR3 is 15 amino acids long. From germline, CDR1 is SEHNR and CDR2 FQNEAQ (reference sequence). The CDR3 nucleotides read TGTGCCAGCAGCTTAACCCGGGGGATGGGGAATGAGCAGTTCTTC. It yields the protein CASSLTRGMGNEQFF.

The chain uses TRBV5-1 and TRBJ2-1, with 13 bases aligning to TRBD2. The V gene's germline CDR1 is SGHRS and CDR2 YFSETQ. Trimming took 0 bases from V and 7 from J; bases not matched to a gene: 7. This CDR3 is 17 amino acids long. The CDR3 here is CASSLAAGTSGENEQFF. The CDR3 DNA follows: TGCGCCAGCAGCTTGGCGGCGGGGACTAGCGGGGAGAATGAGCAGTTCTTC.

This clonotype was recorded a few times. This chain connects TRBV9 to TRBJ2-1; 10 nucleotides align to TRBD2. Germline CDR1 is SGDLS and CDR2 is YYNGEE. The CDR3 runs to 15 residues. Germline trimming cut 3 bases from V and 5 bases from J; bases unmatched to any gene: 5. This CDR3 is CASSDSGRTNNEQFF. The DNA for the CDR3 is TGTGCCAGCAGCGATAGCGGGAGGACGAACAATGAGCAGTTCTTC.

This rearrangement joins TRBV3-1 to TRBJ2-7, with a tentative D call TRBD1 (6 bases). Germline lookup yields CDR1 LGHDT and CDR2 YNNKEL (reference sequence). The CDR3 is 14 residues long. With 3 bases removed from V and 3 bases from J, the gap between germline ends came to 12 bases. CDR3 nucleotides: TGTGCCAGCAGCCAGAACGGACAGCGCTACGAGCAGTACTTC. Translated, it gives CASSQNGQRYEQYF.

The V gene is TRBV27, the J gene TRBJ2-1, with 8 bases fitting TRBD2. CDR1 is MNHEY and CDR2 is SMNVEV in the germline V gene (reference sequence). The CDR3 loop spans 14 amino acids. Trimming removed 4 bases from V and 9 bases from J; junction bases left unmatched: 8. The CDR3 DNA reads TGTGCCAGCAGTTATAACGGGAGGGGAATTGAGCAGTTCTTC. Protein sequence: CASSYNGRGIEQFF.

This sequence joins TRBV6-5 and TRBJ2-7, with 10 nucleotides matching TRBD2. With 0 bases clipped from V and 2 bases from J, the junction kept 7 bases outside the gene matches. Germline V gives CDR1 MNHEY, CDR2 SVGAGI. The CDR3 has 17 residues. The CDR3 is CASSYSAPSGGAYEQYV. DNA for the CDR3: TGTGCCAGCAGTTACTCCGCCCCCAGCGGGGGGGCCTACGAGCAGTACGTC.

This clonotype showed up many times. The chain combines TRBV14 with TRBJ2-3, with TRBD2 matching over 7 bases. The V segment lost 1 base and the J segment 4 bases; nucleotides outside the gene matches: 2. The CDR3 totals 14 residues. Germline loops: CDR1 SGHDN, CDR2 FVKESK. This CDR3 is CASSQGGLADTQYF. Here the CDR3 DNA reads TGTGCCAGCAGCCAAGGCGGACTAGCAGATACGCAGTATTTT.

The chain is built from TRBV6-5 and TRBJ2-3; D is unresolved. CDR1 MNHEY and CDR2 SVGAGI come from the germline V gene. The CDR3 is 14 residues long. Trimming removed 4 bases from V and 4 bases from J, with 12 bases in between. For the CDR3, the DNA is TGTGCCAGCAGTTCGGATAGGCGGTCAGATACGCAGTATTTT. Encoded protein: CASSSDRRSDTQYF.

Worth noting for this clonotype: Its ends do not fully match the called genes, so a read error is possible. V usage is TRBV14 and J usage is TRBJ1-1; D unresolved. Germline loops: CDR1 SGHDN, CDR2 FVKESK. The CDR3 totals 13 residues. CDR3 nucleotides: TGTGCCAGCAGCCGACGACAAGACACTGAAGCTTTATTT. Protein product: CASSRRQDTEALF.

The chain couples TRBV6-2 or TRBV6-3 to TRBJ2-4; 7 bases line up with TRBD1. V was clipped by 0 bases and J by 0 bases; unmatched bases: 14. CDR1 is MNHEY and CDR2 is SVGEGT in the germline V gene. The CDR3 contains 20 residues. DNA for the CDR3: TGTGCCAGCAGTTACTCGGTGTTCTATGGGACAGAACAAGCCAAAAACATTCAGTACTTC. Its protein is CASSYSVFYGTEQAKNIQYF.